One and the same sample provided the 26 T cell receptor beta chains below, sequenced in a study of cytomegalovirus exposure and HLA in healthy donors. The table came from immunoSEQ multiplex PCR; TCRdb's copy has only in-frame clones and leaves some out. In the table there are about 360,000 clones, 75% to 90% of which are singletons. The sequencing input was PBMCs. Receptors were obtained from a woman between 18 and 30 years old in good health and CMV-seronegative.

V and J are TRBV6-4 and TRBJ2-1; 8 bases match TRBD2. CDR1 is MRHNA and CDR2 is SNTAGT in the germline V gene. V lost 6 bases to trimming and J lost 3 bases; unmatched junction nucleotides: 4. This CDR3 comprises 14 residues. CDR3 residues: CASSPGTSYNEQFF. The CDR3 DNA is TGTGCCAGCAGCCCCGGGACTAGCTACAATGAGCAGTTCTTC.

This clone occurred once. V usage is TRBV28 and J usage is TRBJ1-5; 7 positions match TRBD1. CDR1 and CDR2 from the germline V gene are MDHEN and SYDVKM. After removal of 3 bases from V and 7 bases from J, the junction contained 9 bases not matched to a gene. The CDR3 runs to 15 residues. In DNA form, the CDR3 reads TGTGCCAGCAGTTTCGGTGACAGGGACGGACAGCCCCAGCATTTT. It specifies CASSFGDRDGQPQHF.

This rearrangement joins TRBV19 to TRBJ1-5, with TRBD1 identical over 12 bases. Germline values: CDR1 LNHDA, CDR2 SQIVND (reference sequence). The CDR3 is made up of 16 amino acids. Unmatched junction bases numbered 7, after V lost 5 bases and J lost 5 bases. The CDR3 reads CASSAYRDRGHQPQHF. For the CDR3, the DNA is TGTGCCAGTAGTGCATACCGGGACAGGGGGCATCAGCCCCAGCATTTT.

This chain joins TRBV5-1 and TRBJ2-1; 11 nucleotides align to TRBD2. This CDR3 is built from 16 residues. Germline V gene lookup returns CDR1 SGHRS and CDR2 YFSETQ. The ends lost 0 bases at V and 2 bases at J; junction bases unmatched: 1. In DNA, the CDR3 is TGCGCCAGCAGCTTGGCGACTAGCGGGGCCTACAATGAGCAGTTCTTC. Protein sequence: CASSLATSGAYNEQFF.

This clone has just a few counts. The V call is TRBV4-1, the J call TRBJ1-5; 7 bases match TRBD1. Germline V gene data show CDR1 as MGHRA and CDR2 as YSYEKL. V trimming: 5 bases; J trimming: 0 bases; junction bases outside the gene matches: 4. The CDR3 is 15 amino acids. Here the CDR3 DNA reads TGCGCCAGCAGCGGGACAGTTTATAGCAATCAGCCCCAGCATTTT. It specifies CASSGTVYSNQPQHF.

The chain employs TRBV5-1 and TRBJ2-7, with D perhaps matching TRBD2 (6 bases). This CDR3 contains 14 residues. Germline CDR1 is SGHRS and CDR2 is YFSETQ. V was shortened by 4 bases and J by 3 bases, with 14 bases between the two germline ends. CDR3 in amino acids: CASSPGLTDYEQYF. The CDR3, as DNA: TGCGCCAGCAGCCCGGGACTGACAGACTACGAGCAGTACTTC.

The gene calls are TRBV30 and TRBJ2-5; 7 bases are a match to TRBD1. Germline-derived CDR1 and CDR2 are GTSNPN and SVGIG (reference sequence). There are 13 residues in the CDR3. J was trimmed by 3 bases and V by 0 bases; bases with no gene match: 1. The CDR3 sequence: CAWSVGTEETQYF. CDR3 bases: TGTGCCTGGAGTGTAGGGACAGAAGAGACCCAGTACTTC.

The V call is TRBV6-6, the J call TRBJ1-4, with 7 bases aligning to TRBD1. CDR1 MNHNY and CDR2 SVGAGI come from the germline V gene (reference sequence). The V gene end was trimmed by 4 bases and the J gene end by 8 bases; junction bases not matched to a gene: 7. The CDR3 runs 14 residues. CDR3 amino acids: CASSLGTAGEKLFF. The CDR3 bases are TGTGCCAGCAGTTTGGGGACAGCGGGCGAAAAACTGTTTTTT.

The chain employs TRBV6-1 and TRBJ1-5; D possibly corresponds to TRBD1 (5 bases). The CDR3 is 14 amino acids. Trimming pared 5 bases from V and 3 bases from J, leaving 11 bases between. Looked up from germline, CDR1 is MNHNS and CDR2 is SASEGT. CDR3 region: CASSPGTFNQPQHF. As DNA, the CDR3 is TGTGCCAGCAGTCCCGGGACTTTCAATCAGCCCCAGCATTTT.

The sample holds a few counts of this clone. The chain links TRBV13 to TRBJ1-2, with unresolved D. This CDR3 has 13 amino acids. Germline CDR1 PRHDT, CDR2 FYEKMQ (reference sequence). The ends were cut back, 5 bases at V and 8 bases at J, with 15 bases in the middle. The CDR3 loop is CASSPGGRAGYTF. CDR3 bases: TGTGCCAGCAGCCCCGGAGGACGTGCAGGCTACACCTTC. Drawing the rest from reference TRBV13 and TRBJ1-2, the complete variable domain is AAGVIQSPRHLIKEKRETATLKCYPIPRHDTVYWYQQGPGQDPQFLISFYEKMQSDKGSIPDRFSAQQFSDYHSELNMSSLELGDSALYFCASSPGGRAGYTFGSGTRLTVV.

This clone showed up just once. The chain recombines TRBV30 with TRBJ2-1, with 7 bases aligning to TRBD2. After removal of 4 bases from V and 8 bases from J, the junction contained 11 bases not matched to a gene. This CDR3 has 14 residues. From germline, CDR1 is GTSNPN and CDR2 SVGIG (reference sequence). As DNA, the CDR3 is TGTGCCTGGACCCAGGCGGGAGTTGGCGATGAGCAGTTCTTC. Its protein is CAWTQAGVGDEQFF. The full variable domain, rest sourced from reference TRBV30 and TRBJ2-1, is SQTIHQWPATLVQPVGSPLSLECTVEGTSNPNLYWYRQAAGRGLQLLFYSVGIGQISSEVPQNLSASRPQDRQFILSSKKLLLSDSGFYLCAWTQAGVGDEQFFGPGTRLTVL.

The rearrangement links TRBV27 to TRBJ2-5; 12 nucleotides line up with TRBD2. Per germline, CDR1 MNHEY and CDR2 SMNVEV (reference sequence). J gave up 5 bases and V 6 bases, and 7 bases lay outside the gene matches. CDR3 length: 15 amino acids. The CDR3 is CASSLLAGGWETQYF. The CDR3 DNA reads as TGTGCCAGCAGCCTCCTAGCGGGAGGGTGGGAGACCCAGTACTTC.

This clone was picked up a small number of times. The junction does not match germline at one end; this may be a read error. CDR3 residues: CASSLQGTDTQYF. The CDR3 nucleotides read TGTGCCAGCAGCTTACAGGGCACCGATACGCAGTATTTT. The V and J genes are TRBV7-2 and TRBJ2-3, with D perhaps matching TRBD1 (5 bases). The CDR3 sequence is 13 residues long. Germline V gene sequence: CDR1 SGHTA, CDR2 FQGNSA.

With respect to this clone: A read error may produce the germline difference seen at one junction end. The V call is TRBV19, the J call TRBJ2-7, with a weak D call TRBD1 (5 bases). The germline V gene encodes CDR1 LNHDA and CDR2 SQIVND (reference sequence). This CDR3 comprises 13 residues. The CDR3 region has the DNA TGTGCCAGTTCTGCAGGGCCCTCCCACGAGCAGTACTTC. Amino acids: CASSAGPSHEQYF.

Written as DNA, the CDR3 is TGTGCCAGCAGCGGGGGACAGCCTAAAGGGGTCAATGAGCAGTTCTTC. This translates into CASSGGQPKGVNEQFF. The rearrangement links TRBV7-9 to TRBJ2-1, with 7 bases identical to TRBD1. This CDR3 is 16 amino acids long. Germline lookup yields CDR1 SEHNR and CDR2 FQNEAQ (reference sequence). J gave up 6 bases and V 5 bases, and 13 bases lay outside the gene matches. The variable domain in full, with the rest retrieved from reference TRBV7-9 and TRBJ2-1, is DTGVSQNPRHKITKRGQNVTFRCDPISEHNRLYWYRQTLGQGPEFLTYFQNEAQLEKSRLLSDRFSAERPKGSFSTLEIQRTEQGDSAMYLCASSGGQPKGVNEQFFGPGTRLTVL.

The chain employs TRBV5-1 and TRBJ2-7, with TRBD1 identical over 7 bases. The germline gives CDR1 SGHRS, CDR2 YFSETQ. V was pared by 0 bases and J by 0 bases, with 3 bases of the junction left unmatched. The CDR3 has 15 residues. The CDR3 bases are TGCGCCAGCAGCTTGGGCCCAGGGGGCTCCTACGAGCAGTACTTC. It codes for CASSLGPGGSYEQYF. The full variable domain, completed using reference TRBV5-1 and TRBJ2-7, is KAGVTQTPRYLIKTRGQQVTLSCSPISGHRSVSWYQQTPGQGLQFLFEYFSETQRNKGNFPGRFSGRQFSNSRSEMNVSTLELGDSALYLCASSLGPGGSYEQYFGPGTRLTVT.

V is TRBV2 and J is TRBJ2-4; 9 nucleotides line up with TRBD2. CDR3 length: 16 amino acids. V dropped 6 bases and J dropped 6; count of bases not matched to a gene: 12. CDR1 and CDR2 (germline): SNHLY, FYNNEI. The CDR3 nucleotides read TGTGCCAGCAGCCCTTCGGGAGCGGGGGGTGGAAACATTCAGTACTTC. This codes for CASSPSGAGGGNIQYF.

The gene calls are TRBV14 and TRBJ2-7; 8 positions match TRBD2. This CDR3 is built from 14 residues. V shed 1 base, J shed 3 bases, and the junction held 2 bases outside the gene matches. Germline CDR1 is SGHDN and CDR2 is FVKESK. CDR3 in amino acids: CASSQGLALYEQYF. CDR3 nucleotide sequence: TGTGCCAGCAGCCAAGGACTAGCGCTCTACGAGCAGTACTTC.

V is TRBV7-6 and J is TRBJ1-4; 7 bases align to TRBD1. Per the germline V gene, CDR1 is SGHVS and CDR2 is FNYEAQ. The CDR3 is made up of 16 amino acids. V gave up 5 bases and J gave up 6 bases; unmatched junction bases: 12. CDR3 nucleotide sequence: TGTGCCAGCAGCCTCTACTTACAGGGGTTGGATGAAAAACTGTTTTTT. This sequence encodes CASSLYLQGLDEKLFF.

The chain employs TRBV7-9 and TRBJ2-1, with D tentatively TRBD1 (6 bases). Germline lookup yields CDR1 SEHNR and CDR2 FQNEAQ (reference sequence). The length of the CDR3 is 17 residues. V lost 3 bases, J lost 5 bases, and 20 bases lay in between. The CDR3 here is CASSFEKVRDMDNEQFF. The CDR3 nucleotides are TGTGCCAGCAGCTTCGAAAAAGTCCGGGACATGGACAATGAGCAGTTCTTC.

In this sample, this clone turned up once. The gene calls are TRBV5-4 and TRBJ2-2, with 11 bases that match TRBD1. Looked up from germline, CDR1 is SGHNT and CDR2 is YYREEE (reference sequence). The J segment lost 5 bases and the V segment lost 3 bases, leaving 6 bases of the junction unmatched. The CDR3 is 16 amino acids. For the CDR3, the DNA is TGTGCCAGCAGCTCTCCGGGACAGGGGGTAACCGGGGAGCTGTTTTTT. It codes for CASSSPGQGVTGELFF. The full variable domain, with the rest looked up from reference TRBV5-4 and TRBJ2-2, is ETGVTQSPTHLIKTRGQQVTLRCSSQSGHNTVSWYQQALGQGPQFIFQYYREEENGRGNFPPRFSGLQFPNYSSELNVNALELDDSALYLCASSSPGQGVTGELFFGEGSRLTVL.

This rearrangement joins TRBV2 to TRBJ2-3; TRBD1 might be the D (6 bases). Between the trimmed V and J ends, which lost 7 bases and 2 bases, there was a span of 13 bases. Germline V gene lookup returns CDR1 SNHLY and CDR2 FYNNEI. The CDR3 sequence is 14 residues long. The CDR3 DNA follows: TGTGCCAGCATTATGACAGGCTACACAGATACGCAGTATTTT. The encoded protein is CASIMTGYTDTQYF.

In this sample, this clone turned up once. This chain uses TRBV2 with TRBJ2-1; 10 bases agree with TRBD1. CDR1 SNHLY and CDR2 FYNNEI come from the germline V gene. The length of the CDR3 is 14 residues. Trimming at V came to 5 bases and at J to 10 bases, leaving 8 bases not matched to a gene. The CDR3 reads CASSPGTGAWEQFF. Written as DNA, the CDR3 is TGTGCCAGCAGTCCCGGGACAGGGGCGTGGGAGCAGTTCTTC.

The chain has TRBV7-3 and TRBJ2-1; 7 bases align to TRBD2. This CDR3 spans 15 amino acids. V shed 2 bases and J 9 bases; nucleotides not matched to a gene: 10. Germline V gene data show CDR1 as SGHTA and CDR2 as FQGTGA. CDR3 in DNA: TGTGCCAGCAGCTTACTCTCATTGGGGGGGAGTGAGCAGTTCTTC. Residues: CASSLLSLGGSEQFF.

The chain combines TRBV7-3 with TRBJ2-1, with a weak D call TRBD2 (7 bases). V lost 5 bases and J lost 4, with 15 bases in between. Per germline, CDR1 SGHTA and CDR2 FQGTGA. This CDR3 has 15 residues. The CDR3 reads CASSAGLGGYNEQFF. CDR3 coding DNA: TGTGCCAGCAGCGCCGGACTAGGGGGGTACAATGAGCAGTTCTTC.

This CDR3 is CASSQTRDSNQPQHF. In nucleotides, the CDR3 is TGTGCCAGCAGCCAGACCAGGGATAGCAATCAGCCCCAGCATTTT. The chain carries TRBV4-2 and TRBJ1-5; TRBD1 might be the D (5 bases). This CDR3 spans 15 amino acids. V was pared by 3 bases and J by 0 bases, with 9 bases between. The germline gives CDR1 LGHNA, CDR2 YNFKEQ.